Given below is one T cell receptor beta chain in context. What it binds is unknown. The data originate from a study of blood T cells in healthy people across ages. Study results and caveats: Long-lived donors had more naive CD4+ cells and higher diversity than aged donors.

For the second PCR, which ran for about 6 to 12 cycles, a sample-barcoded 5' primer and a J-beta primer mix were used. Using its own MiXCR run on the 5' RACE reads, TCRdb lists one record per CDR3 protein. In the table there are about 830,000 distinct CDR3 sequences, 62% of which are singletons. Germline values: CDR1 SEHNR, CDR2 FQNEAQ (reference sequence). Losses at the gene ends were 4 bases for V and 5 bases for J; bases not matched to a gene: 6. The CDR3 is 15 residues long. This sequence originates from a young man in good health. The genes are TRBV7-9 and TRBJ1-4, with TRBD1 identical over 8 bases. Sequencing was done on a sample of blood. CDR3 residues: CASSYPGTGNEKLFF. The CDR3, as DNA: TGTGCCAGCAGCTACCCCGGGACAGGAAATGAAAAACTGTTTTTT.